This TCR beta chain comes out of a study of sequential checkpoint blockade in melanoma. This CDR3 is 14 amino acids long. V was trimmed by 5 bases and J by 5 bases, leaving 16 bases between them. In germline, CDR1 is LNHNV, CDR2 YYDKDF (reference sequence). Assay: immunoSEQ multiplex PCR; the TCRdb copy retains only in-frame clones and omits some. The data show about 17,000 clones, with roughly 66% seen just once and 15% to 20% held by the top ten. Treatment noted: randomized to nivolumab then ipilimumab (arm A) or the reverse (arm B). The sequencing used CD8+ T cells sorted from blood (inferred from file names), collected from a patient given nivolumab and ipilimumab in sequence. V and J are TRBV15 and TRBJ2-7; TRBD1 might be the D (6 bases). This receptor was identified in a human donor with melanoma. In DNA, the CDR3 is TGTGCCACCAGCCCCCGGACAGCTGGCCACGAGCAGTACTTC. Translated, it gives CATSPRTAGHEQYF. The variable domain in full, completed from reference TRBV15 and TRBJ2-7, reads DAMVIQNPRYQVTQFGKPVTLSCSQTLNHNVMYWYQQKSSQAPKLLFHYYDKDFNNEADTPDNFQSRRPNTSFCFLDIRSPGLGDTAMYLCATSPRTAGHEQYFGPGTRLTVT.